This entry is about one T cell receptor beta chain. Its antigen remains unknown. These data originate in a study of siplizumab effects on memory and regulatory T cells. Study conclusions and caveats: The diversity of naive T cells seemed greater than that of memory cells, and their alloresponse contribution seemed major. Memory cells that were CD4+ and unstimulated gave rise to alloreactive sequences, which siplizumab significantly reduced. Most proliferating CD4+ or CD8+ clones, roughly 75-96%, had no naive or memory assignment. Sequences below about 10^-5 frequency were poorly captured, limiting mapping of alloreactive clones.

The CDR3 spans 13 residues. V dropped 6 bases and J dropped 5 bases, with 10 bases sitting between them. Germline V CDR1 and CDR2: SEHNR, FQNEAQ (reference sequence). TCRdb keeps only in-frame clones here, not all; method: immunoSEQ multiplex PCR. The table shows around 100,000 clones, with 75% to 95% occurring only once. What was sequenced was CD4+ T cells sorted from blood. The source is a human donor in good health. This chain uses TRBV7-9 with TRBJ2-2; D uncertain. The DNA of the CDR3 is TGTGCCAGCAGGGATTCTGGGACCGGGGAGCTGTTTTTT. It specifies CASRDSGTGELFF.